This T cell receptor beta chain comes out of a study of cytomegalovirus exposure and HLA in healthy donors (dated by TCRdb to the late 2010s). As for the study more broadly: The roughly 670 repertoires of the first cohort and the roughly 110 validation repertoires were produced on the same platform, according to a later analysis. The study aimed to test whether cataloging public T cell receptors could reveal signatures of past pathogen exposure. A separate validation cohort of roughly 130 different subjects was used in addition to the 666-subject first cohort. To predict cytomegalovirus infection status, the study brought together high-throughput TCR immunosequencing, statistical association of individual TCRs with disease status, and machine learning.

The CDR3 starts with the cysteine, ends with the phenylalanine, and has 19 residues. Here the CDR3 DNA is all that survives: 57 bases in frame from base 1. The junction shows trimming of 3 bases on V and 5 bases on J, plus 23 bases between the germline ends. In the germline V gene, CDR1 corresponds to MDHEN and CDR2 to SYDVKM. This clone was observed a single time. The antigen it binds to is not known. The sample holds no much larger clone one base away, and base qualities are not on file. On the study overall, not on this receptor specifically: All 120 or so repertoires were used to score co-occurrence in the validation cohort in a later analysis, because that analysis had no HLA typing for the cohort. In both the original and validation cohorts, the classifier was reported to diagnose cytomegalovirus status with high specificity and sensitivity. The authors suggested that the approach could potentially be generalized to other disease states and immunological phenotypes. A few of the identified cytomegalovirus-associated TCR beta chains were confirmed in vitro to be specific for cytomegalovirus antigens. Across donors, most TCR sequences were observed very rarely, whereas some public TCRs were present in many individuals. In a later analysis, TCRs clustered in the first cohort were found to also tend to co-occur in the 100 to 150 validation repertoires, with 85% to 95% of cluster scores above 0. The study gave a list of 150 to 200 TCR beta chains associated with cytomegalovirus.

Preparation of the library involved the immunoSEQ multiplex PCR assay. Regarding the original processing steps: To diagnose cytomegalovirus status from the catalog of TCR beta chain sequences, a statistical classification framework was built. TCRdb's version of the immuneACCESS table is confined to in-frame rearrangements and falls short of the full clone set. An unresolved V gene accounts for under half of the shortfall where checked; the remainder is of unknown origin. V, J and clone size are those of that table, while D and trimming were read from the DNA. In all, the sample holds 260,000 or so clones, and approximately 87% of those were seen once. The ten largest make up over 0.85% of the sample. The donors belonged to the validation cohort of approximately 130 subjects, which was separate from the roughly 680-subject first cohort.

The chain joins TRBV28 to TRBJ1-6, with the D gene too uncertain to name. The clonotype comes from a woman younger than 35 in good health and CMV-seronegative. Sequencing was performed on PBMCs. The base sequence is TGTGCCAGCAGTTTCCACTACATCCGGAGACGCTTTAATAATTCACCCCTCCACTTT. It encodes CASSFHYIRRRFNNSPLHF.